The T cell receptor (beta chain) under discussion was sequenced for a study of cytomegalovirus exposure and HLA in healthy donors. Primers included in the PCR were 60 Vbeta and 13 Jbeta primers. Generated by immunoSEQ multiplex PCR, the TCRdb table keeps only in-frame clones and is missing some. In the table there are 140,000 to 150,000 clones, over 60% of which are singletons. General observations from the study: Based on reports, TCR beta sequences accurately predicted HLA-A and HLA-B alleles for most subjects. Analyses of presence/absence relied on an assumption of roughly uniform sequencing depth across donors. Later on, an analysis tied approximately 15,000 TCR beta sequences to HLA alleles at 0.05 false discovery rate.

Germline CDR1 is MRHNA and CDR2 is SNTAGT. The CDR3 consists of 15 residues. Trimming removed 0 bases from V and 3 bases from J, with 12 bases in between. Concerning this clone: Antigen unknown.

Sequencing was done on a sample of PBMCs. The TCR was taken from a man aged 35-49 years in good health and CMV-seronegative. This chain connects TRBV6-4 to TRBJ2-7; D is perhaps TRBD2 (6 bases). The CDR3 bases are TGTGCCAGCAGTGACTCGGAGGGGAGCAACTACGAGCAGTACTTC. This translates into CASSDSEGSNYEQYF.